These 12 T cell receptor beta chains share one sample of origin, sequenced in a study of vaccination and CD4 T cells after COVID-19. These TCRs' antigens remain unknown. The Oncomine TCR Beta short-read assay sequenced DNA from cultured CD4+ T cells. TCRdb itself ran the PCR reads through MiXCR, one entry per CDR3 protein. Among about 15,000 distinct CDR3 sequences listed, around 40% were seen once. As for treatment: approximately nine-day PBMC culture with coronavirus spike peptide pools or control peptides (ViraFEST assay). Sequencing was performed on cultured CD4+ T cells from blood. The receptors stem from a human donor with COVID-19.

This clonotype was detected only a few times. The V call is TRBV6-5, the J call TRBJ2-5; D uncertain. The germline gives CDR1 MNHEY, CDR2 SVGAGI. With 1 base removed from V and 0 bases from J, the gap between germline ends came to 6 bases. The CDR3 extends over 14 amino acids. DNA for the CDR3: TGTGCCAGCAGTTACTGGGCTGACCAAGAGACCCAGTACTTC. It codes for CASSYWADQETQYF.

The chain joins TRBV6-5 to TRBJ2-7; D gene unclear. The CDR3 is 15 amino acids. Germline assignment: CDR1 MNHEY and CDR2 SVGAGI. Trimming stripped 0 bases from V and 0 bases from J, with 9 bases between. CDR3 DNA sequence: TGTGCCAGCAGTTACTCTTCCTTGGGCTCCTACGAGCAGTACTTC. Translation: CASSYSSLGSYEQYF.

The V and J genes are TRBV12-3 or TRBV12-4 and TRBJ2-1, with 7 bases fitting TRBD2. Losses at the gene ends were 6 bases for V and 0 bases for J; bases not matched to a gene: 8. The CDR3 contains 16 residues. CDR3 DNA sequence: TGTGCCAGCAGGTGGGGTAGCGGGCGCTCCTACAATGAGCAGTTCTTC. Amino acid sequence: CASRWGSGRSYNEQFF.

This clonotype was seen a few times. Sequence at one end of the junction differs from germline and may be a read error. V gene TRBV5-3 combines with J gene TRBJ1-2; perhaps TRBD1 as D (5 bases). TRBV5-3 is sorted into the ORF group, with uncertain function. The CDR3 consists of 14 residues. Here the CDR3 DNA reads TGTGCCAGCAGCTTGGCCGCAGGGCCCTATGGCTACACCTTC. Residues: CASSLAAGPYGYTF.

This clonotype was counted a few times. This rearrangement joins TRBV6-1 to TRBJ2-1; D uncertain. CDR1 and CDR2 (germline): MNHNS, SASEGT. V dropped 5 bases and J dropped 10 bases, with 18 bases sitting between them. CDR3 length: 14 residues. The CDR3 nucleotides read TGTGCCAGCAGTCCCCGGGTCCCAAGAATGGAGCAGTTCTTC. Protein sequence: CASSPRVPRMEQFF.

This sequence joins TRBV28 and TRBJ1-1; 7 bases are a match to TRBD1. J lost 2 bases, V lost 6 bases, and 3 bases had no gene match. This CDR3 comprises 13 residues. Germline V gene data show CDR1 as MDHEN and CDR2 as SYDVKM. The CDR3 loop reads CASRGGYNTEAFF. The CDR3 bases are TGTGCCAGCAGAGGGGGCTACAACACTGAAGCTTTCTTT.

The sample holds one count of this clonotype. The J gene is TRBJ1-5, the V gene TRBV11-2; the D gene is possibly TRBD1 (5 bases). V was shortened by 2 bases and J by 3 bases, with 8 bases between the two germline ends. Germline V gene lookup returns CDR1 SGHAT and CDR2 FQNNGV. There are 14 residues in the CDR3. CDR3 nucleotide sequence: TGTGCCAGCAGCTTATCGACAGTCAATCAGCCCCAGCATTTT. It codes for CASSLSTVNQPQHF.

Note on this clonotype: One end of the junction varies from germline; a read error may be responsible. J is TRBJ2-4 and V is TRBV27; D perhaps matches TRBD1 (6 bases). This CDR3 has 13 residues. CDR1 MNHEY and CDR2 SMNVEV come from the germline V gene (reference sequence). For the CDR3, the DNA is TGTGGCAGCAGACGGACAGTACAAAACATTCAGTACTTC. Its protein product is CGSRRTVQNIQYF.

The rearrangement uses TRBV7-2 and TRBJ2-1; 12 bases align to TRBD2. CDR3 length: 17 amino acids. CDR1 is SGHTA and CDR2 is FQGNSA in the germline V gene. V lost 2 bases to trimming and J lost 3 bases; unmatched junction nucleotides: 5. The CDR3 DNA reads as TGTGCCAGCAGCTTAAGGCTAGCGGGGGGGTACTACAATGAGCAGTTCTTC. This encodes CASSLRLAGGYYNEQFF. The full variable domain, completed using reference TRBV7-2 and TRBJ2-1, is GAGVSQSPSNKVTEKGKDVELRCDPISGHTALYWYRQSLGQGLEFLIYFQGNSAPDKSGLPSDRFSAERTGGSVSTLTIQRTQQEDSAVYLCASSLRLAGGYYNEQFFGPGTRLTVL.

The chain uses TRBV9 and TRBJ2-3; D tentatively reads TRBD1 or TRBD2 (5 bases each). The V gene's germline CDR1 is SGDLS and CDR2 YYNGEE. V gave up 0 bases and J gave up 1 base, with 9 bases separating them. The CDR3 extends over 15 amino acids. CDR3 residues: CASSVGGGRTDTQYF. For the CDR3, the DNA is TGTGCCAGCAGCGTAGGTGGGGGACGCACAGATACGCAGTATTTT.

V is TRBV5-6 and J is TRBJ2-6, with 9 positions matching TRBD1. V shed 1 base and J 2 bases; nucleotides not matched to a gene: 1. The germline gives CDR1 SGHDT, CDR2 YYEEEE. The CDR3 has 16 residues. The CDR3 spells CASSLTGGAGANVLTF. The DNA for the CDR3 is TGTGCCAGCAGCTTGACAGGGGGCGCTGGGGCCAACGTCCTGACTTTC.

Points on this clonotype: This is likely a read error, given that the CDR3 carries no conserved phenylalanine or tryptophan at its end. The chain's CDR3 is CASIRDPYGYTL. In nucleotides, the CDR3 is TGTGCCAGCATCCGGGACCCCTATGGCTACACCCTC. The J gene is TRBJ1-2, the V gene TRBV6-1; a possible D gene is TRBD1 (5 bases). Looked up from germline, CDR1 is MNHNS and CDR2 is SASEGT. The CDR3 totals 12 residues. Between the trimmed V and J ends, which lost 7 bases and 4 bases, there was a span of 10 bases.